This T cell receptor beta chain was captured by sequencing in a study of tissue T cells after allogeneic stem cell transplantation. Study overall: Patients with graft-versus-host disease had grafts: four unmodified, three CD34-selected and T-cell-depleted. Gastrointestinal graft-versus-host disease was present in all patients, each treated with several therapy lines.

The CDR3 length is 13 residues. The V end lost 4 bases, the J end lost 0 bases, and 1 base lay between the germline ends. The germline gives CDR1 MRHNA, CDR2 SNTAGT. TCRdb's copy holds only in-frame clones and misses some; the assay was immunoSEQ multiplex PCR. The sample has 28,000 or so clones, about 89% seen once. This receptor was taken from a male donor older than 55 who later had graft-versus-host disease after an allogeneic stem cell transplant. The V call is TRBV6-4, the J call TRBJ2-6; D ambiguous. Specimen: blood, collected before transplantation. CDR3 protein: CASSASGANVLTF. The DNA of the CDR3 is TGTGCCAGCAGTGCCTCTGGGGCCAACGTCCTGACTTTC.